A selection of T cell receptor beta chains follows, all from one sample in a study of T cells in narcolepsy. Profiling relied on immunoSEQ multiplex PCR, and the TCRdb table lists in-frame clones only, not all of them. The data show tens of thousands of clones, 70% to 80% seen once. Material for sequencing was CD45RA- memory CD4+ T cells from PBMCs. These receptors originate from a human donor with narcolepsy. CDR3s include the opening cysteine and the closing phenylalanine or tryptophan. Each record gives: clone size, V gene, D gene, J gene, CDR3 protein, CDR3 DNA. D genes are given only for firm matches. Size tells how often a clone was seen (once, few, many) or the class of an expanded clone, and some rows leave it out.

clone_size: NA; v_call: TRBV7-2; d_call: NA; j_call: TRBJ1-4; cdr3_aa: CASSLRPARTVEKLFF; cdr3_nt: TGTGCCAGCAGCTTACGTCCAGCCCGGACCGTAGAAAAACTGTTTTTT
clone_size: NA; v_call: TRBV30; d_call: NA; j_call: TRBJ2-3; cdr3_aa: CAWTAMRDTQYF; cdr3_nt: TGTGCCTGGACCGCTATGAGAGATACGCAGTATTTT
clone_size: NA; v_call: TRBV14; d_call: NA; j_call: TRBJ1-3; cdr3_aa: CASSQDPGLRSGNTIYF; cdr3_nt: TGTGCCAGCAGCCAAGATCCGGGACTGCGCTCTGGAAACACCATATATTTT
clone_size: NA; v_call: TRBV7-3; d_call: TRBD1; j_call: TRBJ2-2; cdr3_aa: CASSLKGQGSNTGELFF; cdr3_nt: TGTGCCAGCAGCTTAAAGGGACAGGGATCTAACACCGGGGAGCTGTTTTTT
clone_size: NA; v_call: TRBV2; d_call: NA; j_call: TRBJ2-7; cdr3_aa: CASSERRGPYEQYF; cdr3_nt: TGTGCCAGCAGTGAACGCCGCGGGCCTTACGAGCAGTACTTC
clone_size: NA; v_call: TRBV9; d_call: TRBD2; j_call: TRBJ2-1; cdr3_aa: CASSVAGLAGVYEQFF; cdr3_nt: TGTGCCAGCAGCGTAGCTGGTCTAGCGGGAGTCTATGAGCAGTTCTTC
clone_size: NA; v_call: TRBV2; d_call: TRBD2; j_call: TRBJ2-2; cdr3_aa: CASSLGTSGTGELFF; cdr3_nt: TGTGCCAGCAGCCTCGGGACTAGCGGGACCGGGGAGCTGTTTTTT
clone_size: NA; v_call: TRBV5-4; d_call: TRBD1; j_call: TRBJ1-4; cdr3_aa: CASSKPATGGYEKLFF; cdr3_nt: TGTGCCAGTTCTAAACCCGCCACAGGGGGCTATGAAAAACTGTTTTTT
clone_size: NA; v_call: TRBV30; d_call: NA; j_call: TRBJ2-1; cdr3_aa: CAWNPRGRSWEQFF; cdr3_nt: TGTGCCTGGAACCCCAGGGGCCGTTCTTGGGAGCAGTTCTTC
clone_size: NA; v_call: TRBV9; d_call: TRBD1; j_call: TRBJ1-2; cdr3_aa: CASSVGQGLNYGYTF; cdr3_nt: TGTGCCAGCAGCGTAGGACAGGGATTGAACTATGGCTACACCTTC
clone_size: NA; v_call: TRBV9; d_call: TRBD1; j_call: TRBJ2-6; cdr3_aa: CASSTGTGSGANVLTF; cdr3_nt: TGTGCCAGCAGCACCGGGACAGGCTCTGGGGCCAACGTCCTGACTTTC
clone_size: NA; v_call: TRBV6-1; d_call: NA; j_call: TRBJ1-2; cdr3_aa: CASSTDYGGYTF; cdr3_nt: TGTGCCAGCAGTACGGACTATGGGGGCTACACCTTC
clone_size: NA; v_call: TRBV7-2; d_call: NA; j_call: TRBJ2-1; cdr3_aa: CASSLRGSNEQFF; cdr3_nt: TGTGCCAGCAGCTTAAGGGGTTCCAATGAGCAGTTCTTC
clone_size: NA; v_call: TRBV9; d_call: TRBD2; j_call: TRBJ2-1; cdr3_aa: CASSVGVTSGNNNEQFF; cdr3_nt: TGTGCCAGCAGCGTAGGGGTCACTAGCGGGAACAACAATGAGCAGTTCTTC
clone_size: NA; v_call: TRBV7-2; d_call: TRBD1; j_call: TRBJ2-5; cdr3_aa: CASSLRSSGGLVTQYF; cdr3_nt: TGTGCCAGCAGCTTAAGGAGTTCAGGGGGCCTTGTGACCCAGTACTTC
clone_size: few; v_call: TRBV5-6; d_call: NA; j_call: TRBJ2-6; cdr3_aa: CASSSAGTGANVLTF; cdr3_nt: TGTGCCAGCAGTTCTGCAGGGACTGGGGCCAACGTCCTGACTTTC
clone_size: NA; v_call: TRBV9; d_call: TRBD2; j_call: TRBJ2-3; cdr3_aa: CASSSRLLAGGTDTQYF; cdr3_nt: TGTGCCAGCAGCTCACGCCTACTAGCGGGAGGCACAGATACGCAGTATTTT
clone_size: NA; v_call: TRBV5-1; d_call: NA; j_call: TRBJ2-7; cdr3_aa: CASSPGPGEQYF; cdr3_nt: TGCGCCAGCAGCCCGGGCCCGGGGGAGCAGTACTTC
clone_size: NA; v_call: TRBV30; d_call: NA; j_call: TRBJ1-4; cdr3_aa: CAWSRKRGEKLFF; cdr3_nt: TGTGCCTGGAGCCGAAAAAGGGGAGAAAAACTGTTTTTT
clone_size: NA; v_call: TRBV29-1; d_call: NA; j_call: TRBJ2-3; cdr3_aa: CSVDWDGGEQYF; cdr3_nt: TGCAGCGTTGATTGGGACGGGGGCGAGCAGTATTTT
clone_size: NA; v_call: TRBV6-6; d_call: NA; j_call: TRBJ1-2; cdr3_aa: CASSSAGQRGYTF; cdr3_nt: TGTGCCAGCAGTTCGGCAGGACAGAGGGGCTACACCTTC
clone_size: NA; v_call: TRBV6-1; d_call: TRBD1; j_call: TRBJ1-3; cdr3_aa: CASSDRGLAGNTIYF; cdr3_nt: TGTGCCAGCAGCGACAGGGGGCTAGCTGGAAACACCATATATTTT
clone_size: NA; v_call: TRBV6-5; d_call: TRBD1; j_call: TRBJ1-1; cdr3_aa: CASSSGQGETFF; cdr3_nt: TGTGCCAGCAGCTCCGGACAGGGCGAGACTTTCTTT
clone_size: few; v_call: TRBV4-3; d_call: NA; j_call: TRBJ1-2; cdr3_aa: CASSPVDAGYGYTF; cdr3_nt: TGCGCCAGCAGCCCGGTCGACGCTGGTTATGGCTACACCTTC
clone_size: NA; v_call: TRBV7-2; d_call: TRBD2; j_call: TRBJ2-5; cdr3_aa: CASSAGRGETQYF; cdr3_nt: TGTGCCAGCAGCGCAGGGCGGGGGGAGACCCAGTACTTC
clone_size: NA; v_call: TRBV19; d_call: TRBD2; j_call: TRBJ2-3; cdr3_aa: CASSRGGITDTQYF; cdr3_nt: TGTGCCAGTAGCCGGGGGGGGATCACAGATACGCAGTATTTT
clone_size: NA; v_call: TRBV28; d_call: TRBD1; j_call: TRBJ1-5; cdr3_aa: CASTPGRGQGGYNNQPQHF; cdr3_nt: TGTGCCAGCACCCCCGGTCGTGGACAGGGAGGATATAACAATCAGCCCCAGCATTTT
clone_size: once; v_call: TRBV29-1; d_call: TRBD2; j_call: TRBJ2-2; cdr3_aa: CSVDSLAGGPGELFF; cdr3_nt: TGCAGCGTTGATTCACTAGCGGGAGGGCCCGGGGAGCTGTTTTTT
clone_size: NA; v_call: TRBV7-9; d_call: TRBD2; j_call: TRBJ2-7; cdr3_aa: CASSPSGGRYEQYF; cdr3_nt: TGTGCCAGCAGTCCTTCCGGCGGGAGATATGAGCAGTACTTC
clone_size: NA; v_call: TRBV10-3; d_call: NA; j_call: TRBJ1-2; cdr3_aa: CAISRGGKGGYTF; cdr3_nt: TGTGCCATCTCCCGCGGGGGCAAGGGTGGCTACACCTTC
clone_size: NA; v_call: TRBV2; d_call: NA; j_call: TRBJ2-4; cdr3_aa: CASSATELAKNIQYF; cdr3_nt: TGTGCCAGCAGTGCGACAGAGCTAGCCAAAAACATTCAGTACTTC
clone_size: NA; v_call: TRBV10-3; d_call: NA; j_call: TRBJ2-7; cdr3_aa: CAISEFRGREHEQYF; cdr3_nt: TGTGCCATCAGTGAGTTTCGGGGCAGGGAACACGAGCAGTACTTC
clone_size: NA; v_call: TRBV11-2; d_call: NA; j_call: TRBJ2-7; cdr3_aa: CASSLEGGLYEQYF; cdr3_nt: TGTGCCAGCAGCTTAGAGGGGGGACTCTACGAGCAGTACTTC
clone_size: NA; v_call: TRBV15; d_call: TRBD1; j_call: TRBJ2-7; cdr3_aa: CATSNQGGPQGMYEQYF; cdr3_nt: TGTGCCACCAGCAACCAAGGGGGCCCGCAGGGGATGTACGAGCAGTACTTC
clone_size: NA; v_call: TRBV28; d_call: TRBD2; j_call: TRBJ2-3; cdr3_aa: CASSPRLAGVRADTQYF; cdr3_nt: TGTGCCAGCAGTCCTCGACTAGCGGGAGTTCGTGCAGATACGCAGTATTTT
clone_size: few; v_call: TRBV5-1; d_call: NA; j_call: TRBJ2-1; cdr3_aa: CASSLVLGGTNEQFF; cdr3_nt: TGCGCCAGCAGCTTGGTATTAGGGGGTACGAATGAGCAGTTCTTC
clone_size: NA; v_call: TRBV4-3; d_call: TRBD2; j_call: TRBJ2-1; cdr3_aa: CASSQEGSGGEQFF; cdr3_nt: TGCGCCAGCAGCCAAGAAGGCTCGGGGGGTGAGCAGTTCTTC
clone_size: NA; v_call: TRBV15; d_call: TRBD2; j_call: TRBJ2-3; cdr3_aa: CATSRTPAGRGTDTQYF; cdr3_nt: TGTGCCACCAGCAGAACCCCAGCGGGACGGGGGACAGATACGCAGTATTTT
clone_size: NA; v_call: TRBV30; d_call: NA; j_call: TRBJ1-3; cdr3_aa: CAWSLGHGNTIYF; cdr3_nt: TGTGCCTGGAGCCTAGGTCATGGAAACACCATATATTTT
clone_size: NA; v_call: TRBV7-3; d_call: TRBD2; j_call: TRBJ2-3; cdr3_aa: CASSLFATSVSDTQYF; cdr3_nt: TGTGCCAGCAGCTTATTCGCCACTAGCGTTTCCGATACGCAGTATTTT
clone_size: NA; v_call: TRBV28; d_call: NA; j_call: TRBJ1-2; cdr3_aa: CASSPNGYGYTF; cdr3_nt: TGTGCCAGCAGCCCCAATGGGTATGGCTACACCTTC
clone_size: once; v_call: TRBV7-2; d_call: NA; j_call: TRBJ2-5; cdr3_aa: CASSVRRRETQYF; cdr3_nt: TGTGCCAGCAGCGTACGTAGGCGAGAGACCCAGTACTTC
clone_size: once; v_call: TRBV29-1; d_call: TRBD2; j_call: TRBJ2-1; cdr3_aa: CSGNAGDEQFF; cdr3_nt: TGCAGCGGAAACGCGGGAGATGAGCAGTTCTTC
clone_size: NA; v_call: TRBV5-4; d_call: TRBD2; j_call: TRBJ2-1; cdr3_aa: CASSRTAGGLAGEQFF; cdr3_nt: TGTGCCAGCAGCCGGACAGCCGGAGGACTAGCGGGTGAGCAGTTCTTC
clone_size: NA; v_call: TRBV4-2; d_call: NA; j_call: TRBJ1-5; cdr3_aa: CASSPGTANQPQHF; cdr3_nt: TGTGCCAGCAGCCCCGGGACGGCAAATCAGCCCCAGCATTTT
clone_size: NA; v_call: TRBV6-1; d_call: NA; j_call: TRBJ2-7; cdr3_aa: CASRLAREQYF; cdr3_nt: TGTGCCAGCAGACTAGCTCGCGAGCAGTACTTC
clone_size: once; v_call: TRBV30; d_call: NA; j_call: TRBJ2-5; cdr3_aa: CAWSRGYQETQYF; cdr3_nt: TGTGCCTGGAGTAGGGGGTACCAAGAGACCCAGTACTTC
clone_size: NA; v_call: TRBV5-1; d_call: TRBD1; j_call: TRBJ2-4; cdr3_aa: CASSMTGQDIQYF; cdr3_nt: TGCGCCAGCAGCATGACAGGGCAGGACATTCAGTACTTC
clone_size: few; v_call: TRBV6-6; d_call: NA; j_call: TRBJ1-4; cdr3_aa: CASSAGATNEKLFF; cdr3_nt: TGTGCCAGCAGCGCAGGGGCAACTAATGAAAAACTGTTTTTT
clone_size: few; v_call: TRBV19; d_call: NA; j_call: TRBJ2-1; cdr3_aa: CASSGWGTYNEQFF; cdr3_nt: TGTGCCAGTAGTGGTTGGGGAACCTACAATGAGCAGTTCTTC
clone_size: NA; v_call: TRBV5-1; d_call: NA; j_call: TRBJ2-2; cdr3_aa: CASSFIPSVGTGELFF; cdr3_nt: TGCGCCAGCAGCTTTATTCCTAGCGTGGGAACCGGGGAGCTGTTTTTT
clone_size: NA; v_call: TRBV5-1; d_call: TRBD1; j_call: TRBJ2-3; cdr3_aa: CASSVDRVKDTQYF; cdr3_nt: TGCGCCAGCAGCGTGGACAGGGTCAAGGATACGCAGTATTTT
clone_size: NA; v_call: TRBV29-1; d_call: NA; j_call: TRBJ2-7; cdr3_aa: CSGTEGAEQYF; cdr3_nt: TGCAGCGGTACAGAAGGGGCCGAGCAGTACTTC
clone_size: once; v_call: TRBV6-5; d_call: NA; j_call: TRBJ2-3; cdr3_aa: CASSYLTDTQYF; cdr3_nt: TGTGCCAGCAGTTACTTGACAGATACGCAGTATTTT